The T cell receptor beta chain described here comes from a study of shared clonotypes between healthy human individuals. Study as a whole: The study enrolled a couple of women and a few men aged 18 to 49. Study results and limitations: Generally, naive subsets came out with larger estimated richness than memory subsets.

On this clone: What it binds is not known.

Both subsets, CD45RA+ naive and CD45RA-negative memory, were split from the CD4+ cells. Sorted-subset replicate PCR reactions were performed with roughly 200 ng DNA, corresponding to roughly 30,000 T cell genomes. Clones were read by immunoSEQ multiplex PCR, and TCRdb kept only the in-frame ones, dropping some. This sample has some 650,000 clones, with 97% found just once. Trimming shortened V by 0 bases and J by 2 bases, and 11 bases separated the two germline ends. The CDR3 covers 15 residues. The germline V gene has CDR1 KGHSH and CDR2 LQKENI. This TCR came from a woman aged 25 to 45 in good health. Sequenced input: naive CD4+ T cells sorted from blood. Stated subset: CD45RA+ positively selected. V is TRBV18 and J is TRBJ2-7; D uncertain. The CDR3 loop is CASSPPSSSAYEQYF. The DNA of the CDR3 is TGTGCCAGCTCACCACCATCCTCCTCAGCCTACGAGCAGTACTTC.